What follows is one T cell receptor (beta chain) and its context. What it binds is not known. The source of the sample is a study of radiotherapy plus CTLA-4 blockade in lung cancer. Study-wide results and limits: In blood, after radiotherapy plus ipilimumab, tumor-derived TCR clones expanded.

TCRdb's table, derived via immunoSEQ multiplex PCR, lists solely in-frame clones and lacks some. The sample records 120,000 or so clones, approximately 90% being singletons. This TCR was sampled from a human donor with non-small cell lung cancer that progressed on radiotherapy plus ipilimumab. Specimen: peripheral blood, collected from a patient treated with radiotherapy plus ipilimumab.

CDR3 amino acids: CASSLAIGQPYEQYF. In DNA form, the CDR3 reads TGTGCCAGCAGCTTAGCGATAGGACAGCCCTACGAGCAGTACTTC. V is TRBV11-1 and J is TRBJ2-5; a weak D match, TRBD1 (6 bases). The J call is uncertain, as TRBJ2-7 better fits the DNA end. Germline loops: CDR1 SGHAT, CDR2 FQDESV (reference sequence). This CDR3 contains 15 residues.